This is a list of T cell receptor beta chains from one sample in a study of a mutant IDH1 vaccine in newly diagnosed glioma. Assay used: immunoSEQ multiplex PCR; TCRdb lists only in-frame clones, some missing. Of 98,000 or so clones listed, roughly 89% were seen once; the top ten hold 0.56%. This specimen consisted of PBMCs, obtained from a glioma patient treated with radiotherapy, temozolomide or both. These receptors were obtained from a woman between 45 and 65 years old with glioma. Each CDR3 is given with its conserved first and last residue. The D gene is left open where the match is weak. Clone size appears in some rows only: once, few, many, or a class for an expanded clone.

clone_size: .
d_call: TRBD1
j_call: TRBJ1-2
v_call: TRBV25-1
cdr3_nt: TGTGCCAGCAGTGAGTTGGACAGGATCTATGGCTACACCTTC
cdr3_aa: CASSELDRIYGYTF

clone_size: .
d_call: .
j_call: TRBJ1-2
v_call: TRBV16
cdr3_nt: TGTGCCAGCAGCCAATCTGCAGGATACTCCAGGGACTATGGCTACACCTTC
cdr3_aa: CASSQSAGYSRDYGYTF

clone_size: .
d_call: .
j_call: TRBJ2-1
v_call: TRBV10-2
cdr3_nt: TGCGCCAGCATTCCGGAAGAGGTTTACAATGAGCAGTTCTTC
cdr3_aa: CASIPEEVYNEQFF

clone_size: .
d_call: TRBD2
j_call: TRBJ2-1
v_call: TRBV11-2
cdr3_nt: TGTGCCAGCAGCGCGGGACTAGCGGAGTACAATGAGCAGTTCTTC
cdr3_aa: CASSAGLAEYNEQFF

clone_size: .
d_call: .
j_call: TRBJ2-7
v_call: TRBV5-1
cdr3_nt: TGCGCCAGCAGCCCGGGACTCTTGAGCTCCTACGAGCAGTACTTC
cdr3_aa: CASSPGLLSSYEQYF

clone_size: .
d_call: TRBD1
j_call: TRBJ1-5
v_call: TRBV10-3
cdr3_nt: TGTGCCATCGCCGGGGACAGGGGAGGGATTCAGCCCCAGCATTTT
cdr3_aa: CAIAGDRGGIQPQHF

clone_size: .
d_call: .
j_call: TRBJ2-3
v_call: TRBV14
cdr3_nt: TGTGCCAGCAGCCAAGCTCTGTTCACAGATACGCAGTATTTT
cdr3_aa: CASSQALFTDTQYF

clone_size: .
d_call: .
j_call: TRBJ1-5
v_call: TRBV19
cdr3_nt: TGTGCCAGTAGTAGGAGGGGACGGGATCAGCCCCAGCATTTT
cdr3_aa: CASSRRGRDQPQHF

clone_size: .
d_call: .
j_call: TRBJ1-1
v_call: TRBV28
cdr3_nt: TGTGCCAGCAGCGCACCCCAGGCCCGGACTGAAGCTTTCTTT
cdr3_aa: CASSAPQARTEAFF

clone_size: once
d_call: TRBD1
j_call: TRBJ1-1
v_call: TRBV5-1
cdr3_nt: TGCGCCAGCAGAAAGAATCAGGGGGCGGGGAACACTGAAGCTTTCTTT
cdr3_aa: CASRKNQGAGNTEAFF

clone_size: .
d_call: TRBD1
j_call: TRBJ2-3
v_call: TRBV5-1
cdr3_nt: TGCGCCAGCAGCTCACAGGGGGCGATCGCAGATACGCAGTATTTT
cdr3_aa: CASSSQGAIADTQYF

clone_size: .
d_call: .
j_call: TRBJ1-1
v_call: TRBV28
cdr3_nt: TGTGCCAGCAGTTCGGGACCCCTTGACACTGAAGCTTTCTTT
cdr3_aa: CASSSGPLDTEAFF

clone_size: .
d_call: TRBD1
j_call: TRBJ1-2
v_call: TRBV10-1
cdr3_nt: TGCGCCAGCAGGGACCGGGACAGGAGCCTCTATGGCTACACCTTC
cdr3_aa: CASRDRDRSLYGYTF

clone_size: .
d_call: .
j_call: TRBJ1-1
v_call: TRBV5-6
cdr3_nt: TGTGCCAGCAGAAAGGACAAAATGAACACTGAAGCTTTCTTT
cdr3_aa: CASRKDKMNTEAFF

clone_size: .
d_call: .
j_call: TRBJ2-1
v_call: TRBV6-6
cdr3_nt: TGTGCCAGCGTCCCAAGCTCCTACAATGAGCAGTTCTTC
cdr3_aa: CASVPSSYNEQFF

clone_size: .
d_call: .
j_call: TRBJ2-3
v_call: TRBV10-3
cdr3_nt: TGTGCCATCAGGAGGGGGGCTACAGATACGCAGTATTTT
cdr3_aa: CAIRRGATDTQYF

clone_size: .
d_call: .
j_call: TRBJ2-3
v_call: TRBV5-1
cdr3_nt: TGCGCCAGCAGCTTCCGGGACCAGTCAGATACGCAGTATTTT
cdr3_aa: CASSFRDQSDTQYF

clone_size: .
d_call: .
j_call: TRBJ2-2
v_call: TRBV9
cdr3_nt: TGTGCCAGCAGCCTCCAAGGGCAGGGGAACACCGGGGAGCTGTTTTTT
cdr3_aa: CASSLQGQGNTGELFF

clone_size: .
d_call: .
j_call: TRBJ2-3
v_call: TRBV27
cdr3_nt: TGTGCCAGCAGTTTGAGGAGCGGGAGCACAGATACGCAGTATTTT
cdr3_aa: CASSLRSGSTDTQYF

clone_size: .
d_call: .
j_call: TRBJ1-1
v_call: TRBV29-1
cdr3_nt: TGCAGCGCCCTGGGGGGGGAGGGTGGTGAAGCTTTCTTT
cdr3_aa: CSALGGEGGEAFF

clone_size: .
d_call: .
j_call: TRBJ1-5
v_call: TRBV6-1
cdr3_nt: TGTGCCAGCACCGAGACGTATTATAGCAATCAGCCCCAGCATTTT
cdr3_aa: CASTETYYSNQPQHF

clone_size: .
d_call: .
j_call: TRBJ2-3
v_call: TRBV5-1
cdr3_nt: TGCGCCAGCAGCTTGGTTAGGCGGGAAAGCACAGATACGCAGTATTTT
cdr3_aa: CASSLVRRESTDTQYF

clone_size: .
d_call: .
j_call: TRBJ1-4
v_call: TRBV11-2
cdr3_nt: TGTGCCAGCAGCCGACAGGCAACTAATGAAAAACTGTTTTTT
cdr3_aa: CASSRQATNEKLFF

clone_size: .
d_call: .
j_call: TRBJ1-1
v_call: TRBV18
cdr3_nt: TGTGCCAGCTCACCCGGGGAGCTTTATCAGAACACTGAAGCTTTCTTT
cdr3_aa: CASSPGELYQNTEAFF

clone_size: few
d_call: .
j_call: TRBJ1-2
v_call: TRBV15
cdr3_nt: TGTGCCACCAGCGGGACGGCCACTATGGGCTACACCTTC
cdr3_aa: CATSGTATMGYTF

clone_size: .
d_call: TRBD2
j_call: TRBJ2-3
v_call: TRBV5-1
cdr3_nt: TGCGCCAGCAGCTTAGGGACTAGCGGGAGGGCTGGCACAGATACGCAGTATTTT
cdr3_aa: CASSLGTSGRAGTDTQYF

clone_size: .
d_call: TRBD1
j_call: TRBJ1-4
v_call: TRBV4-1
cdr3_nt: TGCGCCAGCAGAGATTGGCGGACAGGGGCTCATAATGAAAAACTGTTTTTT
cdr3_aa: CASRDWRTGAHNEKLFF

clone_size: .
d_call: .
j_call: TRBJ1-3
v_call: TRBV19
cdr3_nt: TGTGCCAGTAGTATTTGGGCTACAGGGACTGGAAACACCATATATTTT
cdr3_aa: CASSIWATGTGNTIYF

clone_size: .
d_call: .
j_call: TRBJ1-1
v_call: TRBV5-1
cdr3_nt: TGCGCCAGCAGCTTGGATGGGGGGAACACTGAAGCTTTCTTT
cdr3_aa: CASSLDGGNTEAFF

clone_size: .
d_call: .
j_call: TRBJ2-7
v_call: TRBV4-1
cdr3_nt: TGCGCCAGCAGCCAAGTGGAAGGAGTGGGGGACGAGCAGTACTTC
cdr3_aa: CASSQVEGVGDEQYF

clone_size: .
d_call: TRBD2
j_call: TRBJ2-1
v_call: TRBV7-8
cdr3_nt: TGTGCCAGCAGCCCCAGTCCCCTAAGCGGGAGAGGCTACAATGAGCAGTTCTTC
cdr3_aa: CASSPSPLSGRGYNEQFF

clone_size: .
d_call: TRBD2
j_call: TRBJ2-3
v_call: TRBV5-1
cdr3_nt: TGCGCCAGCAGCGTGGGAGGGAGGTCGAATACGCAGTATTTT
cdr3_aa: CASSVGGRSNTQYF

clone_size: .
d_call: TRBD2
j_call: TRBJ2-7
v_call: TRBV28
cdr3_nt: TGTGCCAGCAGTTCTTACCTGACTAGCGGGAGTCTGTCCTACGAGCAGTACTTC
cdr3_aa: CASSSYLTSGSLSYEQYF

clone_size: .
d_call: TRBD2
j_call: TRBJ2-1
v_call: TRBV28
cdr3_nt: TGTGCCAGCAGTTTAGCGGGAGCCGACAATGAGCAGTTCTTC
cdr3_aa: CASSLAGADNEQFF

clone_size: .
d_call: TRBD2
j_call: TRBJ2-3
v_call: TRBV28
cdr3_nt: TGTGCCAGCAGTCTTAGCGGGAGAACGCAGTATTTT
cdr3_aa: CASSLSGRTQYF